This T cell receptor beta chain came from a study of blood T cells in healthy people across ages. The CDR3 has 15 residues. Then a second PCR, running about 6 to 12 cycles, was carried out with a sample-barcoded 5' primer and a J-beta primer mix. TCRdb ran MiXCR on the 5' RACE reads and lists one entry per CDR3 protein. The data hold 1.5 million to 2 million distinct CDR3 sequences, with roughly 27% observed a single time. Regarding this clonotype: The junction does not match germline at one end; this may be a read error.

The clonotype originates from a woman aged 25 to 45 in good health. The sequenced sample was blood. The gene calls are TRBV12-3 or TRBV12-4 and TRBJ2-3; D ambiguous. The CDR3 DNA follows: TGTGCCAGCAGTTTCTTGATAGGGCGACCAGATGCGCAGTATTTT. Translated, it gives CASSFLIGRPDAQYF.